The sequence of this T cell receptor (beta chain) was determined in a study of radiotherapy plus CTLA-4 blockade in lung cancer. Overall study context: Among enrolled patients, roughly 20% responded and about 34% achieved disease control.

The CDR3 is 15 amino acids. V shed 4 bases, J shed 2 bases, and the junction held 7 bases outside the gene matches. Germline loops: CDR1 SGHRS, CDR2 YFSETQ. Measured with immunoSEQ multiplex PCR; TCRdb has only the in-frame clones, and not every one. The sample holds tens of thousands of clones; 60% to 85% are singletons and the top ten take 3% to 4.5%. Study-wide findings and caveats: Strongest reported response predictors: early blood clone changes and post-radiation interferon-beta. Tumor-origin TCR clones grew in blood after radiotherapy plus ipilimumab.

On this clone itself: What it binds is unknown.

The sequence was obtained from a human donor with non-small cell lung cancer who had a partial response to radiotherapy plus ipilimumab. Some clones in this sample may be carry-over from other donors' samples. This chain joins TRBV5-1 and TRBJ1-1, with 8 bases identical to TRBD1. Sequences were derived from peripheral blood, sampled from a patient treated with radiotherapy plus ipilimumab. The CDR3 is CASSISGTGNTEAFF. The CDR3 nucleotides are TGCGCCAGCAGCATCTCCGGGACAGGTAACACTGAAGCTTTCTTT.